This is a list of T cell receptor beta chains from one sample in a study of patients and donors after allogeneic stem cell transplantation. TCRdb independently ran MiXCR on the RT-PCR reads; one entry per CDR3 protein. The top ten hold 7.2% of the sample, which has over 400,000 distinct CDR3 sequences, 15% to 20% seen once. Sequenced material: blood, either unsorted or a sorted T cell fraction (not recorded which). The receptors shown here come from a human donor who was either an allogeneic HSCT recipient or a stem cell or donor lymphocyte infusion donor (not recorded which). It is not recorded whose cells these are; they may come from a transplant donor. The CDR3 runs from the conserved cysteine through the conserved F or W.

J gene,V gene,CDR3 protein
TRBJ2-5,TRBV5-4,CASSPGGLAGQETQYF
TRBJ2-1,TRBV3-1,CASSQFPGGNEQFF
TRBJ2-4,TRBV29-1,CSVHRGPQNIQYF
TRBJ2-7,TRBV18,CASSPPLVRTGGSSEQYF
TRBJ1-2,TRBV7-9,CASSLVTAETNYGYTF
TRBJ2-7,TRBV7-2,CASSPLPGGTYEQYF
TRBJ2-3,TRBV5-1,CASSPRGYSTDTQYF
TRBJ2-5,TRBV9,CASSVALGGPNQETQYF
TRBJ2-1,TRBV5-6,CASSLTDYNEQFF
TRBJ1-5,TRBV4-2,CASSSGEAINQPQHF
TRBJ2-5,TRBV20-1,CSAKTSGREGETQYF
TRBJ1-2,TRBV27,CASSLSSSYGYTF
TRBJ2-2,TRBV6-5,CASSSGDLNTGELFF
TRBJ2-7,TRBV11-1,CASTIGTGEYEQYF
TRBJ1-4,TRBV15,CATSRFTGAGEKLFF
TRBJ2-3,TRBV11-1,CASSLASPTTSVTSTDTQYF
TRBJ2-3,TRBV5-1,CASSLEGVEPDTQYF
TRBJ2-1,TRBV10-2,CASSGLDVEQFF
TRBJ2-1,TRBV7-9,CASSVLLPSPYNEQFF
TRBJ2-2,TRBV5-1,CASDGGLLNTGELFF
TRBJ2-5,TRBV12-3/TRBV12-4,CASSPGTSGGAETQYF
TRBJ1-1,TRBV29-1,CSVRGDTEAFF
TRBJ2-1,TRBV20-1,CSAGKRQVGTPRIAFF
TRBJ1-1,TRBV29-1,CSTFWGQMNTEAFF
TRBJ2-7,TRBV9,CASSSSTSGKYEQYF
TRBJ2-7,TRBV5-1,CASSLGLSLQIHEQYF
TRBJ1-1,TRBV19,CASSIQGMAEAFF
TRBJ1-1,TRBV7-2,CASSFAGTMNTEAFF
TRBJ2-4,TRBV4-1,CASSQHLTGLGAKNIQYF
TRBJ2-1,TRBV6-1,CASRFRQGYEQFF
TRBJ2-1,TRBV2,CASSAGPRFSLEQFF
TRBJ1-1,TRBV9,CASSVVSLNTEAFF
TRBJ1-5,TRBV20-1,CSASLGINSNQPQHF
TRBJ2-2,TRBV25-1,CASSDPGLTGELFF
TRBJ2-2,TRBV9,CASAGQVGTGELFF
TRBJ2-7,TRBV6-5,CASSSRGSGTYEQYF
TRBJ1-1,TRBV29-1,CSAGRGGSTEAFF
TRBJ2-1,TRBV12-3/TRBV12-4,CASRDSLYNEQFF
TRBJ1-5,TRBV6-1,CASNEGANQPQHF
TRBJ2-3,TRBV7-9,CASSLGAGALPTQYF
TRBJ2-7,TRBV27,CASSLKDGGSYEQYF
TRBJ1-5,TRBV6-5,CASSYRQGGNQPQHF
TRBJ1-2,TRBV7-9,CASSPRKGRNYGYTF
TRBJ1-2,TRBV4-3,CASSQRGVSGYGYTF
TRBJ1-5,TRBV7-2,CASSLIWGSNQPQHF
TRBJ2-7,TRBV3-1,CASSGGSGISYEQYF
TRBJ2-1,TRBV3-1,CASSSPLAGDPYNEQFF
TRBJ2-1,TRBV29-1,CIFGGGNEQFF
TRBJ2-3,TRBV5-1,CASSFGLAGRMYTQYF
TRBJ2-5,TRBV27,CASSLGLASGGEETQYF
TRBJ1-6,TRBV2,CASSLTRGSPLHF
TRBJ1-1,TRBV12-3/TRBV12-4,CASSSEGKRDTEAFF
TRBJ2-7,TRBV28,CASSPGANEQYF
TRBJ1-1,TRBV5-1,CASSLIPRNTEAFF